These T cell receptor beta chains were read from a single sample in a study of blood T cell repertoires in COVID-19. Data came from immunoSEQ multiplex PCR; TCRdb stores just in-frame clones and leaves some out. This sample has 150,000 to 200,000 clones; roughly 79% occur once, and the top ten carry 17%. Sequencing was carried out using peripheral blood. The receptor set was obtained from a man aged 55 to 70 with active or convalescent COVID-19. The conserved cysteine and the conserved F or W are not part of the CDR3 here. Rows may omit the clone size; those that give it use once, few, many or a size class.

v_gene: TRBV6-6; abundance: .; CDR3aa: ASSYEISQPQH
v_gene: TRBV27; abundance: .; CDR3aa: ASSSLKSGTTPYEQY
v_gene: TRBV18; abundance: .; CDR3aa: ASSDTYLYQETQY
v_gene: TRBV24-1; abundance: .; CDR3aa: ATSDLDRGDEGGYT
v_gene: TRBV29-1; abundance: .; CDR3aa: SVKIGTVYNEQF
v_gene: TRBV7-2; abundance: .; CDR3aa: ASSLFLQGTSPEAF
v_gene: TRBV28; abundance: few; CDR3aa: ASSTKEGSPLH
v_gene: TRBV5-1; abundance: .; CDR3aa: ASSSRTGVVAGQEYNEQF
v_gene: TRBV12-3/TRBV12-4; abundance: once; CDR3aa: AAGIINEQF
v_gene: TRBV19; abundance: .; CDR3aa: ASSTRGFGGSYNEQF
v_gene: TRBV7-9; abundance: .; CDR3aa: ASTPDTDSPLH
v_gene: TRBV28; abundance: few; CDR3aa: ASSSVRPQH
v_gene: TRBV24-1; abundance: .; CDR3aa: ATSDFPGTEAF
v_gene: TRBV30; abundance: .; CDR3aa: AWSPSRYYGYT
v_gene: TRBV9; abundance: few; CDR3aa: ASSVKGDTEAF
v_gene: TRBV27; abundance: .; CDR3aa: ASSTPGQGNYEQY
v_gene: TRBV24-1; abundance: .; CDR3aa: ATSEGRSADTQY
v_gene: TRBV6-5; abundance: .; CDR3aa: ASGLERGRRTEAF
v_gene: TRBV9; abundance: .; CDR3aa: ASSYSSTDTQY
v_gene: TRBV11-2; abundance: .; CDR3aa: ASSSPGTEAF
v_gene: TRBV11-2; abundance: .; CDR3aa: ASSASNTGELF
v_gene: TRBV10-3; abundance: .; CDR3aa: AIRDTLGNGNTIY
v_gene: TRBV14; abundance: .; CDR3aa: ASSQELAGGTQTQY
v_gene: TRBV18; abundance: .; CDR3aa: ASSPTGVDQPQH
v_gene: TRBV11-2; abundance: .; CDR3aa: ASSLVQAGGVQF
v_gene: TRBV13; abundance: few; CDR3aa: ASSSSPGGGSPLH
v_gene: TRBV4-1; abundance: .; CDR3aa: ASSRLGTGGEPQH
v_gene: TRBV7-9; abundance: .; CDR3aa: ASSLAGVSYNEQF
v_gene: TRBV3-1/TRBV3-2; abundance: .; CDR3aa: ASRGGIGNTEAF
v_gene: TRBV9; abundance: .; CDR3aa: ASSVGPSGSVGNEQF
v_gene: TRBV5-4; abundance: once; CDR3aa: ASRSRTSGSENEQF